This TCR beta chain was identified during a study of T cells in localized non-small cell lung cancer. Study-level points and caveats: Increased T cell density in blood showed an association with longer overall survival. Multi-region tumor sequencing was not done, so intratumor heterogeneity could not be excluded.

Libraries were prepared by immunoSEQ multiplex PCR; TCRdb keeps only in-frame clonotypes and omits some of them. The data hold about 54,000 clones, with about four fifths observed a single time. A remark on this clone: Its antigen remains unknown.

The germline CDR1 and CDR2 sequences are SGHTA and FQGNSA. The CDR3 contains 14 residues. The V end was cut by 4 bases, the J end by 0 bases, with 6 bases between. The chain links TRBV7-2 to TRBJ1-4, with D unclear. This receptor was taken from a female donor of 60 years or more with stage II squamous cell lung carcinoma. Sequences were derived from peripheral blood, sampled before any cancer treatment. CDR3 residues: CASSSASTNEKLFF. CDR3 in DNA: TGTGCCAGCAGCTCCGCCTCAACTAATGAAAAACTGTTTTTT.